This T cell receptor beta chain was identified during a study of blood T cell repertoires in COVID-19 (dated by TCRdb to the early 2020s). About the study as a whole: The collaborator samples originated in the United States, Italy and Spain and spanned the acute and convalescent phases of COVID-19. The prospective study material was composed of cDNA or gDNA derived from T cells, B-cell-depleted T cells, or PBMCs. The dataset comprised deeply sampled blood TCRbeta repertoires from subjects exposed to, actively infected with, or recovered from COVID-19. A freely available public database, intended as a resource for researchers studying the immune response to SARS-CoV-2, is where the repertoires were released. The samples were drawn from the first 160 participants of the ongoing ImmuneRACE study and from over a thousand subjects provided by 6 global collaborators. The sample metadata nearly always contained a de-identified subject ID, COVID-19 status, age in years and sex. Where HLA class I and class II types were available, the types were taken from metadata supplied by the sample provider, not from assay-based typing.

Collaborating institutions collected whole blood in K2EDTA tubes following their own protocols. For TCRbeta analysis, collaborators shipped samples in one of three forms: frozen whole blood, isolated PBMCs, or DNA extracted from either of those sample types. Points on this clone: Its binding antigen is unknown. Base qualities are not provided; no much larger clone lies one nucleotide away.

Study-level results and caveats: The quantity of clinical and demographic metadata differed by source and by participant and was supplied without curation.

TCRbeta CDR3 regions were amplified from genomic DNA using the immunoSEQ Assay, a bias-controlled multiplex PCR. The original pipeline was this. The number of nucleated cells in each sample was estimated by amplification of reference gene primers within the assay. To quantify the absolute abundance of each unique TCRbeta CDR3 rearrangement, sequence reads were collapsed and filtered. For each sample, productive Simpson clonality was calculated as the square root of Simpson's diversity index over productive rearrangements. TCRdb obtained this table from immuneACCESS and retained in-frame rearrangements with V and J assigned. These tables miss some clones; where compared with another copy, unresolved V genes account for less than half of the shortfall, and the remainder is unexplained. The V and J calls and clone size come from that table; D and trimming were worked out from the DNA. This sample is represented by some 95,000 clones; less than 85% of them were singletons. Roughly 6.6% of the sample is in the top ten clones.

V and J are trimmed by 7 bases and 0 bases, and the gene matches miss 10 bases of the junction. CDR3 length: 18 amino acids, cysteine to phenylalanine. The only DNA kept is the CDR3, 54 bases in frame from the first base. Via the germline V gene, CDR1 is SNHLY and CDR2 FYNNEI. This clonotype originated in a man aged 70 or older with acute or convalescent COVID-19. The rearrangement joined TRBV2 to TRBJ1-5, with 12 bases aligning to TRBD1. Input material: peripheral blood. The CDR3 protein: CASIPGQGAGYSNQPQHF. The nucleotide sequence is given as TGTGCCAGCATTCCGGGACAGGGGGCCGGATATAGCAATCAGCCCCAGCATTTT.